Included here is one TCR beta chain sequence, with context. The record originates from a study of blood T cell repertoires in COVID-19. At the level of the study: The study drew acute and convalescent COVID-19 samples from the United States, Italy and Spain. Sources were T cells, B-cell-depleted T cells, or PBMCs; the material itself was cDNA or gDNA.

CDR1 and CDR2 from the germline V gene are SGHAT and FQNNGV. This CDR3 has 15 residues. The V gene lost 5 bases and the J gene lost 5 bases, with 18 bases spanning the gap. Under the authors' procedure: Amplified reference gene primers provided the basis for estimating nucleated cell counts. Sequenced by immunoSEQ multiplex PCR; TCRdb stores in-frame clones only, minus some. Clone size and V and J calls were adopted from that table, with D and trimming inferred from the DNA. The sample records about 220,000 clones, 70% to 85% being singletons. This chain uses TRBV11-2 with TRBJ1-1, with a tentative D call TRBD1 (5 bases). The clonotype was recovered from a woman aged 40 to 55 with acute COVID-19. The sequenced sample consisted of PBMCs or T cells enriched from blood (not recorded which). CDR3 nucleotide sequence: TGTGCCAGCAGCCCCGACAGCCCGCGGGGAACTGAAGCTTTCTTT. It codes for CASSPDSPRGTEAFF.